The 10 T cell receptor beta chains listed next were all sequenced from one sample in a study of T cells after yellow fever vaccination (dated by TCRdb to between 2018 and 2021). Preparation of the library involved 5' RACE. TCRdb lists the instrument as Illumina HiSeq 2500. The raw public reads went through TCRdb reprocessing: fastp at Q25, MiXCR clone calling, in-frame beta chains kept. Each entry is one CDR3 protein sequence, shown with its most common DNA and genes. This sample holds 78,000 or so distinct CDR3 sequences; around 7.1% were observed only once. The ten largest clonotypes hold approximately 30% of the sample. Reading the label with the study, this specimen's treatment or condition is: live attenuated yellow fever vaccine strain. Source: CD8+ T cells sorted from PBMCs, taken more than 8 days after the first yellow fever vaccination. The receptors derive from a man between 18 and 29 years old who received the YFV17D yellow fever vaccine.

This clonotype was seen ten or more times. This chain links TRBV6-2 or TRBV6-3 with TRBJ1-1, with D unclear. V was cut by 6 bases and J by 0 bases, with 5 bases left in between. CDR3 length equals 12 residues. In germline, CDR1 is MNHEY, CDR2 SVGEGT. The CDR3 loop is CASRILNTEAFF. For the CDR3, the DNA is TGTGCCAGCAGGATTTTGAACACTGAAGCTTTCTTT.

The chain carries TRBV19 and TRBJ1-2, with D perhaps matching TRBD1 (6 bases). Germline lookup yields CDR1 LNHDA and CDR2 SQIVND (reference sequence). The CDR3 totals 16 residues. V was clipped by 1 base and J by 4 bases, with 16 bases between them. CDR3 protein: CASSIAVSGAGYGYTF. The CDR3 nucleotides are TGTGCCAGTAGTATAGCGGTGTCAGGGGCTGGCTATGGCTACACCTTC.

This clonotype appeared many times. This sequence joins TRBV19 and TRBJ2-1, with a weak D call TRBD2 (6 bases). From germline, CDR1 is LNHDA and CDR2 SQIVND (reference sequence). Trimming left V 5 bases short and J 9 bases short, with 17 bases between. This CDR3 spans 14 amino acids. The DNA for the CDR3 is TGTGCCAGTAGTCAAGGCGGGACTTACGGTGAGCAGTTCTTC. Translated, it gives CASSQGGTYGEQFF.

This clonotype occurred many times. Mismatch with germline at one junction end may stem from a read error. V usage is TRBV4-1 and J usage is TRBJ2-1; D gene uncertain. The CDR3 covers 11 residues. The germline V gene encodes CDR1 MGHRA and CDR2 YSYEKL. The CDR3 nucleotides read TGCGCCAGCAGCCACTACACTGAGCAGTTCTTC. It encodes CASSHYTEQFF.

Many counts were recorded for this clonotype. The V and J genes are TRBV7-2 and TRBJ2-4; 7 nucleotides match TRBD1. The germline CDR1 and CDR2 sequences are SGHTA and FQGNSA. V dropped 1 base and J dropped 5; count of bases not matched to a gene: 2. The CDR3 is 14 amino acids. The CDR3 sequence is CASSLGDSQNIQYF. As DNA, the CDR3 is TGTGCCAGCAGCTTAGGGGACAGCCAAAACATTCAGTACTTC.

This clonotype was seen repeatedly, ten times or more. The chain combines TRBV5-1 with TRBJ1-2; D uncertain. This CDR3 is 11 amino acids long. Trimming took 3 bases from V and 8 from J, leaving 8 bases between them. Germline assignment: CDR1 SGHRS and CDR2 YFSETQ. CDR3 sequence (DNA): TGCGCCAGCAGCTCCCCTGACGGCTACACCTTC. Its translation: CASSSPDGYTF.

J is TRBJ1-2 and V is TRBV6-1; D remains ambiguous. The CDR3 covers 14 residues. CDR1 is MNHNS and CDR2 is SASEGT in the germline V gene. V lost 2 bases and J lost 2, with 9 bases in between. CDR3 in DNA: TGTGCCAGCAGTGAAAGTTTCAAGAACTATGGCTACACCTTC. Translated: CASSESFKNYGYTF.

V usage is TRBV13 and J usage is TRBJ2-7; TRBD1 might be the D (6 bases). CDR1 is PRHDT and CDR2 is FYEKMQ in the germline V gene (reference sequence). The length of the CDR3 is 14 residues. V gave up 1 base and J gave up 4 bases, with 11 bases separating them. Written as DNA, the CDR3 is TGTGCCAGCAGCTTAGCGGTCCAGGGGTACGAGCAGTACTTC. Its translation is CASSLAVQGYEQYF.

This clonotype was counted many times. The chain uses TRBV6-2 or TRBV6-3 and TRBJ1-1; D possibly corresponds to TRBD1 (6 bases). With 6 bases removed from V and 0 bases from J, the gap between germline ends came to 20 bases. The CDR3 consists of 17 residues. The germline CDR1 and CDR2 sequences are MNHEY and SVGEGT. The CDR3 DNA sequence: TGTGCCAGCAGCTACATTCCCTTGACAGGAGTGAACACTGAAGCTTTCTTT. Its protein product is CASSYIPLTGVNTEAFF.

This clonotype was detected a few times. The chain couples TRBV7-9 to TRBJ1-2, with 10 bases fitting TRBD1. V dropped 3 bases and J dropped 8; count of bases not matched to a gene: 0. The length of the CDR3 is 12 residues. The germline gives CDR1 SEHNR, CDR2 FQNEAQ (reference sequence). The CDR3 loop reads CASSLGQGGYTF. CDR3 bases: TGTGCCAGCAGCTTGGGACAGGGGGGCTACACCTTC.